The text below deals with one TCR beta chain. This record belongs to a study of preoperative IRX-2 immunotherapy in early breast cancer. Germline V lookup: CDR1 SGHDT, CDR2 YYEEEE. The V gene lost 5 bases and the J gene lost 2 bases, with 10 bases spanning the gap. CDR3 length: 13 residues. The method was immunoSEQ multiplex PCR; TCRdb's version includes in-frame clones alone and lacks a portion of them. This sample yields roughly 29,000 clones, of which 90% are seen a single time; around 9.6% belongs to the top ten. Treatment described: preoperative locoregional IRX-2 cytokine immunotherapy. Samples came from a phase Ib trial of preoperative locoregional IRX-2 cytokine immunotherapy.

This chain links TRBV5-6 with TRBJ1-2; maybe TRBD1 (6 bases). This sequence was found in a human donor with breast cancer. The sample was taken from a patient treated with IRX-2 immunotherapy. DNA for the CDR3: TGTGCCAGCAGTTACACAGGGAACTATGGCTACACCTTC. This sequence encodes CASSYTGNYGYTF.